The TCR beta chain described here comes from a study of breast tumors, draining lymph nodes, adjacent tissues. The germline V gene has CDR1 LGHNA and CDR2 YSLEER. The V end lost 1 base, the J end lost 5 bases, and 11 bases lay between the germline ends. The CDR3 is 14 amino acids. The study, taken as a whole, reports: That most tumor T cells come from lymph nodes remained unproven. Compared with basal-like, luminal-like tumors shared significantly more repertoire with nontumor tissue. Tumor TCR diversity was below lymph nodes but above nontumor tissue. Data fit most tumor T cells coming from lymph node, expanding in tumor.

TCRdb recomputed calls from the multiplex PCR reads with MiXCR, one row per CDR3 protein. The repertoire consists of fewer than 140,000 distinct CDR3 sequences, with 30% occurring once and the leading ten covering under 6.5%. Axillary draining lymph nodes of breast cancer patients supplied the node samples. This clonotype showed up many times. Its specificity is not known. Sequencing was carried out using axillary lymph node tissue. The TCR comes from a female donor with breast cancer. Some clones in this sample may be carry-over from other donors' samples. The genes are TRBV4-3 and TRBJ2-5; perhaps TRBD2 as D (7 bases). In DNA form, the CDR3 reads TGCGCCAGCAGCCAAGGGACTAGGGGGGAGACCCAGTACTTC. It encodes CASSQGTRGETQYF.